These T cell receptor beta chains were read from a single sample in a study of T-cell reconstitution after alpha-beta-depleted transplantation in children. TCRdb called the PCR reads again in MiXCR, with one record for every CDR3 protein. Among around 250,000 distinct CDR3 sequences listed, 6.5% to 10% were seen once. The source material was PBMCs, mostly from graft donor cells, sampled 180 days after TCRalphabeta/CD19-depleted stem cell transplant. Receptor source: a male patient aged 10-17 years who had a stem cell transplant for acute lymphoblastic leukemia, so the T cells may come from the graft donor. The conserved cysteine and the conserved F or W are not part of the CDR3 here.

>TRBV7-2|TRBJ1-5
ASSLEALGQPQH
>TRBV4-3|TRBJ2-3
ASSQDEAGGPGADTQY
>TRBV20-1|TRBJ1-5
SAPVGGDQPQH
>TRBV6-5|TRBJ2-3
ASSYSSPSVETQY
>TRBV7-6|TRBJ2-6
ASSLVTSGANVLT
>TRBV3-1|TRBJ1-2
ASSQQASGPY
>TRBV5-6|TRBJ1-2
ASSPFDRANYGYT
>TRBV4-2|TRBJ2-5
ASSQGLAAETQY
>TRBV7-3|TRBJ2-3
ASSLGWEPGTDTQY
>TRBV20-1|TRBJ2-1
SARGTSDLDEQF
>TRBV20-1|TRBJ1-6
SARDWQGADSPLH
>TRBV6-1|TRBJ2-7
ASSVTSGRPYEQY
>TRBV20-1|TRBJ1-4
SARQANEKLF
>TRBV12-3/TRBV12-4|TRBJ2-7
ASSLPPLAGEIGEQY
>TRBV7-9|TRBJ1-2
ASSSHSYGYT
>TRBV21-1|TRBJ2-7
ASSSQTEKQY
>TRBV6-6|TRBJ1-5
ASTLPRGQPQH
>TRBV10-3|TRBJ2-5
AINQAGWGETQY
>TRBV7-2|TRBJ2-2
ASSILAGSTGELF
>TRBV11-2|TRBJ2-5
ASSPRTGGGETQY
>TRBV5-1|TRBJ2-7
ASSRDGEYEQY
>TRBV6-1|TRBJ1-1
ASSEQGAGEAF
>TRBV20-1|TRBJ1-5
SAEDSNQPQH
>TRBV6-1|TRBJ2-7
ASSLTDRVDLYEQY
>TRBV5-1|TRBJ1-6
ASSLEAGRGDSPLH
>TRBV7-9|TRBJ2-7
ASSTTGVFHEQY
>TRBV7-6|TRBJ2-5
ASSPRTWGETQY
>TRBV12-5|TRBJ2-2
ASSGHNTGELF
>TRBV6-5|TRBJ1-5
ASSYSPILTGTDQPQH
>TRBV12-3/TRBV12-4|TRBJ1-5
ASTPGTGGFESNQPQH
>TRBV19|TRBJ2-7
ATSTVAYEQY
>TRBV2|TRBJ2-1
ATPTSGRAYPLDEQF
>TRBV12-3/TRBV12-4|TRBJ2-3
ASSLWNRLDTDTQY
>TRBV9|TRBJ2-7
ASSPHPTSGYEQY
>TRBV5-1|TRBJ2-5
ASSLTTQGYETQY
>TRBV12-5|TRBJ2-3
ASGLVPLAGAKGDTQY
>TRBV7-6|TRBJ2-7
ASSLVPGTSGLTPYEQY
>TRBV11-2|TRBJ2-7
ASSLEVGPGTSVAYEQY
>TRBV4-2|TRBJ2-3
ASSQGTGALTDTQY
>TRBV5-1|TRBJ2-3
ASSPGLAGVLDTQY
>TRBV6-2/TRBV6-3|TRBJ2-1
ASSYSRVGSGSPSYNEQF
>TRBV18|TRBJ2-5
ASSPRRQGGRETQY
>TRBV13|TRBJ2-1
ASTIAGGPSDEQF
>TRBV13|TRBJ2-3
ASRKLAGGPDTQY
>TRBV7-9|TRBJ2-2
ASSLAGSTGELF
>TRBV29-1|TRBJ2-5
SVAGGAQETQY